This T cell receptor beta chain was sequenced during a study of CD8+ T cells in alopecia areata. Study information: Those treated were given oral tofacitinib at 5 to 10 mg twice daily.

It was cDNA, reverse transcribed from extracted RNA, that served as the sequencing template. Sequencing was performed with immunoSEQ multiplex PCR; in TCRdb, only in-frame clones are kept and a portion is missing. The data contain some 200,000 clones, around 60% of them singletons. Specified treatment: oral pan-JAK inhibitor, 5-10 mg twice daily. The length of the CDR3 is 13 residues. V was trimmed by 3 bases and J by 6 bases, leaving 9 bases between them. CDR1 and CDR2 from the germline V gene are SEHNR and FQNEAQ (reference sequence). The study's findings and limits: In scalp and blood, many expanded lesional clones persisted during tofacitinib. Relative to mice, TCR sharing across patients was less clear, a difference possibly HLA-related.

The sample holds a few counts of this clone. Its specificity is unknown. The clonotype was recovered from a human donor with alopecia areata. This material consisted of CD8+ T cells sorted from blood, taken at week 24, from a patient treated with tofacitinib. The V gene is TRBV7-9, the J gene TRBJ2-1; tentative D call: TRBD2 (6 bases). The CDR3 region has the DNA TGTGCCAGCAGCTTCGTCGGGGGCAATGAGCAGTTCTTC. Its protein is CASSFVGGNEQFF.